Below are 17 T cell receptor beta chains sequenced from a single sample in a study of T cell responses to AZD1222 COVID-19 vaccine. Assay used: immunoSEQ multiplex PCR; TCRdb lists only in-frame clones, some missing. The data show about 190,000 clones, over 75% seen once. Source: peripheral blood, taken on day 0 of AZD1222 vaccination. The receptors were sampled from an adult in good health.

V is TRBV6-5 and J is TRBJ2-5; TRBD2 agrees at 7 bases. Germline V gives CDR1 MNHEY, CDR2 SVGAGI. The CDR3 loop spans 14 amino acids. Trimming removed 2 bases from V and 2 bases from J; junction bases left unmatched: 2. CDR3 sequence: CASSYTGGQETQYF. CDR3 sequence (DNA): TGTGCCAGCAGTTACACGGGGGGTCAAGAGACCCAGTACTTC.

The J gene is TRBJ1-1, the V gene TRBV5-4; perhaps TRBD1 as D (6 bases). The V end was cut by 4 bases, the J end by 4 bases, with 17 bases between. The CDR3 sequence is 15 residues long. The germline V gene encodes CDR1 SGHNT and CDR2 YYREEE (reference sequence). The CDR3 nucleotides read TGTGCCAGCAGCCCGCAGGACAGAATCATCACTGAAGCTTTCTTT. Its translation is CASSPQDRIITEAFF.

The V call is TRBV6-5, the J call TRBJ1-6; D ambiguous. The V gene's germline CDR1 is MNHEY and CDR2 SVGAGI. Trimming took 2 bases from V and 6 from J, leaving 8 bases between them. This CDR3 comprises 14 residues. In DNA, the CDR3 is TGTGCCAGCAGTTACGGGTCCCCTAATTCACCCCTCCACTTT. Amino acid sequence: CASSYGSPNSPLHF.

This rearrangement joins TRBV6-5 to TRBJ2-5, with D hard to call. The ends were cut back, 6 bases at V and 5 bases at J, with 13 bases in the middle. This CDR3 region has 13 residues. Germline CDR1 reads MNHEY; CDR2 reads SVGAGI. As DNA, the CDR3 is TGTGCCAGCAGCGACCCCAGATATGAGACCCAGTACTTC. It specifies CASSDPRYETQYF.

The rearrangement links TRBV19 to TRBJ1-5; D gene ambiguous. From germline, CDR1 is LNHDA and CDR2 SQIVND (reference sequence). The germline V and J ends were trimmed by 3 bases and 4 bases, with 7 bases remaining between them. This CDR3 is 13 amino acids long. CDR3 loop: CASSIWENQPQHF. In nucleotides, the CDR3 is TGTGCCAGTAGTATTTGGGAGAATCAGCCCCAGCATTTT.

The chain is built from TRBV2 and TRBJ2-7; 9 bases line up with TRBD1. CDR1 is SNHLY, CDR2 FYNNEI, per germline. This CDR3 is 14 amino acids long. J gave up 5 bases and V 7 bases, and 9 bases lay outside the gene matches. Here the CDR3 reads CASKTGGLFDEQYF. For the CDR3, the DNA is TGTGCCAGCAAAACAGGGGGCCTATTCGACGAGCAGTACTTC.

This clone occurred once. The rearrangement links TRBV6-5 to TRBJ1-3, with D uncertain. Deletions cut 8 bases from V and 1 base from J, with 3 bases between. Germline CDR1 MNHEY, CDR2 SVGAGI. This CDR3 region has 11 residues. As DNA, the CDR3 is TGTGCCAGCCTTTCTGGAAACACCATATATTTT. Its translation is CASLSGNTIYF.

This clone was found once. V usage is TRBV29-1 and J usage is TRBJ2-2; 12 bases align to TRBD1. The V gene's germline CDR1 is SQVTM and CDR2 ANQGSEA. The CDR3 has 17 amino acids. V was pared by 6 bases and J by 6 bases, with 14 bases of the junction left unmatched. CDR3 coding DNA: TGCAGCGTGGAGGGACAGGGGGCGTTTCGGGAACCCGGGGAGCTGTTTTTT. Translating it yields CSVEGQGAFREPGELFF.

This sequence joins TRBV29-1 and TRBJ2-7; D remains ambiguous. In germline, CDR1 is SQVTM, CDR2 ANQGSEA. This CDR3 region has 10 residues. Between the trimmed V and J ends, which lost 4 bases and 7 bases, there was a span of 8 bases. This CDR3 reads CSVGGREQYF. The CDR3 bases are TGCAGCGTTGGGGGAAGAGAGCAGTACTTC.

The chain employs TRBV19 and TRBJ1-1; TRBD1 matches at 9 bases. Trimming took 6 bases from V and 4 from J; bases not matched to a gene: 6. The CDR3 sequence is 14 residues long. CDR1 is LNHDA and CDR2 is SQIVND in the germline V gene (reference sequence). CDR3 amino acids: CASRQGARGTEAFF. CDR3 sequence (DNA): TGTGCCAGTAGACAGGGGGCTAGGGGCACTGAAGCTTTCTTT.

This chain uses TRBV19 with TRBJ1-1; no clear D gene. Deletions cut 7 bases from V and 0 bases from J, with 18 bases between. The CDR3 loop spans 16 amino acids. Germline CDR1 and CDR2: LNHDA and SQIVND (reference sequence). The CDR3 nucleotides read TGTGCCAGTATCGAACCGGGGAGGTTCTTGAACACTGAAGCTTTCTTT. Protein product: CASIEPGRFLNTEAFF.

The chain is built from TRBV18 and TRBJ1-1, with 7 nucleotides matching TRBD1. Trimming at V came to 3 bases and at J to 0 bases, leaving 4 bases not matched to a gene. The CDR3 length is 15 residues. Germline lookup yields CDR1 KGHSH and CDR2 LQKENI. The CDR3 spells CASSPRDSVNTEAFF. CDR3 nucleotides: TGTGCCAGCTCACCCCGGGACAGCGTGAACACTGAAGCTTTCTTT.

V and J are TRBV2 and TRBJ2-7; D not certain. With 3 bases removed from V and 2 bases from J, the gap between germline ends came to 8 bases. CDR3 length equals 13 residues. Germline V CDR1 and CDR2: SNHLY, FYNNEI. For the CDR3, the DNA is TGTGCCAGCAGTGATCACGCGCCCTACGAGCAGTACTTC. Translating gives CASSDHAPYEQYF. The variable domain in full, with the rest retrieved from reference TRBV2 and TRBJ2-7, is EPEVTQTPSHQVTQMGQEVILRCVPISNHLYFYWYRQILGQKVEFLVSFYNNEISEKSEIFDDQFSVERPDGSNFTLKIRSTKLEDSAMYFCASSDHAPYEQYFGPGTRLTVT.

This chain joins TRBV18 and TRBJ2-3; 14 bases agree with TRBD2. Germline V gene data show CDR1 as KGHSH and CDR2 as LQKENI. The CDR3 contains 18 residues. Unmatched junction bases numbered 12, after V lost 3 bases and J lost 7 bases. The DNA for the CDR3 is TGTGCCAGCTCACCTGCCCCGACTAGCGGGGGGGGCAGGAATACGCAGTATTTT. Translating gives CASSPAPTSGGGRNTQYF.

The V gene is TRBV12-3 or TRBV12-4, the J gene TRBJ1-3, with D uncertain. This CDR3 has 13 residues. The V and J ends lost 3 bases and 9 bases respectively, with 12 bases between them. The CDR3 loop is CASSFVGSGTIYF. DNA for the CDR3: TGTGCCAGCAGTTTCGTAGGGTCTGGCACCATATATTTT.

The chain links TRBV7-9 to TRBJ2-7; D remains unclear. The CDR3 sequence is 13 residues long. CDR1 and CDR2 (germline): SEHNR, FQNEAQ (reference sequence). The V and J ends lost 5 bases and 3 bases respectively, with 11 bases between them. CDR3 nucleotides: TGTGCCAGCAGCCCCTGGTCAATCTACGAGCAGTACTTC. Translated: CASSPWSIYEQYF.

This chain links TRBV6-5 with TRBJ2-2; 8 bases match TRBD1. The CDR3 length is 15 residues. V was pared by 2 bases and J by 4 bases, with 3 bases of the junction left unmatched. Germline loops: CDR1 MNHEY, CDR2 SVGAGI. The CDR3 is CASSYRTGSTGELFF. The DNA for the CDR3 is TGTGCCAGCAGTTACCGGACAGGGAGCACCGGGGAGCTGTTTTTT.